This note documents a single TCR beta chain sequence. Its antigen is currently not known. Per-nucleotide qualities are absent, and no much larger clonotype sits a single base away. The sample belongs to a study of response to subunit inactivated influenza vaccine (dated 2018 in TCRdb). Regarding the study in general: To follow how T cells responded to a trivalent subunit inactivated influenza vaccine, the researchers relied on deep quantitative profiling of the T cell receptor repertoire.

Here is what the overall study found, with its caveats: According to the authors, only a limited number of new T cells may be recruited by each seasonal influenza vaccination.

Library preparation was by RT-PCR. Sequencer: Illumina HiSeq 2500. TCRdb itself trimmed the public reads at Q25 with fastp, ran MiXCR and retained productive beta chains. Duplicate CDR3 protein sequences are folded into a single record with the most common DNA and genes. Within this sample are fewer than 250,000 distinct CDR3 sequences, with under 15% of them counted one time only. The top ten clonotypes cover roughly 25% of the sample. The source was CD8+ T cells sorted from PBMCs, collected 4 to 6 days after vaccination. This clonotype was obtained from a man aged 50 to 60 who received an inactivated influenza vaccine. Donor details come from another sample of the same person, matched by shared clones.

In nucleotide form, the sequence is TGCAGTGCTAGTCCCCCGGTGCGGGAGATCTACAATGAGCAGTTCTTC. This translates into CSASPPVREIYNEQFF. The V gene is TRBV20-1 and the J gene is TRBJ2-1; 7 bases in between match TRBD2. There are 16 amino acids in the CDR3, from cysteine to phenylalanine inclusive. The sequence is cut down to CDR3 DNA, 48 bases in frame from base 1. As encoded in the germline V gene (reference sequence), CDR1 is DFQATT while CDR2 is SNEGSKA. Compared with germline, V lacks 3 bases and J lacks 3 bases; bases without a gene match: 11.